This TCR beta chain was retrieved from a study of T cells after yellow fever vaccination. With regard to this clonotype: Its antigen is undetermined.

TCR cDNA was made by 5'RACE template switching, adding a universal primer site and UMIs. TCRdb called the 5' RACE reads again in MiXCR, with one record for every CDR3 protein. Here the sample spans 500,000 to 650,000 distinct CDR3 sequences, around an eighth being singletons. V lost 0 bases to trimming and J lost 8 bases; unmatched junction nucleotides: 3. The germline V gene encodes CDR1 GTSNPN and CDR2 SVGIG (reference sequence). The length of the CDR3 is 13 residues. The study, taken as a whole, reports: Of the clonotypes, a small share occurred in both CD4 and CD8 compartments. Abundant clonotypes from the bulk population could contaminate FACS-sorted repertoires. The secondary T-cell response peaked on day 5, not day 15, but was weaker.

This chain connects TRBV30 to TRBJ2-2, with 7 nucleotides matching TRBD2. The sequencing used PBMCs, collected on the day of the yellow fever booster vaccination. The clonotype comes from a man between 25 and 39 years old who received the YFV17D yellow fever vaccine. The CDR3 here is CAWSVGLGGELFF. DNA for the CDR3: TGTGCCTGGAGTGTCGGACTAGGAGGGGAGCTGTTTTTT.